This section outlines one T cell receptor (beta chain) sequence together with its context. What antigen it recognizes has not been identified. No base quality information exists; no much larger clone differs at one position. These data belong to a study of blood T cell repertoires in COVID-19 (dated by TCRdb to the early 2020s). About the full investigation: The collaborator samples originated in the United States, Italy and Spain and spanned the acute and convalescent phases of COVID-19. The material from the prospective study consisted of cDNA or gDNA derived from T cells, B-cell-depleted T cells, or PBMCs. The dataset comprised deeply sampled blood TCRbeta repertoires from subjects exposed to, actively infected with, or recovered from COVID-19. A freely available public database, intended as a resource for researchers studying the immune response to SARS-CoV-2, is where the repertoires were released. Samples were obtained from the ongoing ImmuneRACE study (first 160 participants) and from about 1,300 subjects provided by 6 global collaborators. Sample metadata almost always included a de-identified subject ID, COVID-19 status, age in years and sex. Where HLA class I and class II types were available, the types were taken from metadata supplied by the sample provider, not from assay-based typing. What the authors observed across the whole study: How much clinical and demographic metadata was included differed by source and by participant, and the metadata was provided uncurated.

In the prospective study, participants were roughly 18 to 100 years old, resided in about two dozen geographic areas of the United States, and were enrolled through a virtual design. In the prospective study, cohorts were assigned on the basis of participant-reported clinical history obtained from a screening survey and a study questionnaire. In the prospective study, mobile phlebotomists collected whole blood, serum and a nasopharyngeal or oropharyngeal swab from each participant. Additional blood draws and questionnaires over an approximately two-month period could optionally be provided by prospective study participants. Before DNA extraction, blood samples from the prospective study were shipped at room temperature or frozen. The CDR3 holds 10 amino acids from the cysteine to the phenylalanine. Just the 30-base CDR3 DNA is kept, in frame starting at base 1. According to the germline V gene, CDR1 reads SQVTM and CDR2 reads ANQGSEA. V lost 4 bases and J lost 5 bases; the stretch between them is 5 bases long.

TCRbeta CDR3 regions were amplified from genomic DNA by means of the immunoSEQ Assay, a bias-controlled multiplex PCR. For the original study's pipeline: The number of nucleated cells in each sample was estimated by amplification of reference gene primers within the assay. Sequence reads were collapsed and filtered to measure the absolute abundance of every unique TCRbeta CDR3 rearrangement. For each sample, productive Simpson clonality was calculated as the square root of Simpson's diversity index across productive rearrangements. Here the immuneACCESS table is served through TCRdb, limited to in-frame sequences with V and J called. Missing clones are a known gap in these copies; in checked studies unresolved V genes cover under half, and the rest lacks a known reason. D and trimming come from the DNA, and the V and J calls and clone size come from that table. The sample yields some 150,000 clones; more than 75% were counted once. The top ten clones comprise 1.2% of the sample.

The TCR sequence derives from a woman aged 30 to 39 with acute COVID-19. Sequencing used PBMCs or T cells enriched from blood (not recorded which). The chain uses TRBV29-1 and TRBJ1-2; the D gene is not confidently resolved. The nucleotides read TGCAGCGTTGCAGTGTATGGCTACACCTTC. Its amino acids are CSVAVYGYTF.